Listed below are T cell receptor beta chains from one sample, sequenced in a study of OX40 agonist ivuxolimab in advanced cancers. Method: immunoSEQ multiplex PCR; TCRdb's copy keeps in-frame clones and lacks some. The sample comprises tens of thousands of clones, 80% to 90% of which are singletons, and about 22% rests with the top ten. This specimen was CD4+ or CD8+ T cells sorted from blood, taken in a trial of the OX40 agonist ivuxolimab. The receptors come from an adult with an advanced solid tumor such as melanoma, head and neck, liver or kidney cancer. The CDR3 runs from the conserved cysteine through the conserved F or W. D genes are given only for firm matches. Expanded clones get a size class; other rows say once, few or many, or leave the size out.

-,TRBD2,TRBJ2-1,TRBV9,TGTGCCAGCAGCCCGGGACTAGCGGGTGATCTTAACAATGAGCAGTTCTTC,CASSPGLAGDLNNEQFF
-,-,TRBJ2-7,TRBV7-9,TGTGCCACCCAACAGGACTACGAGCAGTACTTC,CATQQDYEQYF
-,TRBD1,TRBJ1-1,TRBV7-8,TGTGCCAGCAGATACAGGGGGCTGGACACTGAAGCTTTCTTT,CASRYRGLDTEAFF
few,-,TRBJ1-2,TRBV5-8,TGTGCCAGCAGCTTTCAGTCGGACCTCGGCTACACCTTC,CASSFQSDLGYTF
once,-,TRBJ2-1,TRBV4-1,TGCGCCAGCAGCCAAACCGGCACAGGTGACGAGCAGTTCTTC,CASSQTGTGDEQFF
once,-,TRBJ2-3,TRBV29-1,TGCAGCATTGTAGGGACAACAGATACGCAGTATTTT,CSIVGTTDTQYF
-,-,TRBJ2-7,TRBV7-8,TGTGCCAGCAGCTTAGTGTACGAGCAGTACTTC,CASSLVYEQYF
-,TRBD1,TRBJ1-4,TRBV2,TGTGCCAGCAAACAGGGGCCCCGTGAAAAACTGTTTTTT,CASKQGPREKLFF
-,TRBD1,TRBJ2-7,TRBV9,TGTGCCAGCAGCGTCTGGCGGGACAGGGGTGGCGAGCAGTACTTC,CASSVWRDRGGEQYF
-,TRBD2,TRBJ2-1,TRBV7-3,TGTGCCAGCAGCATATCTAGCGGGGGGGCCACCAATGAGCAGTTCTTC,CASSISSGGATNEQFF
-,-,TRBJ1-2,TRBV6-6,TGTGCCAGCAGTGCCTCAGGGACATGGCACACCTTC,CASSASGTWHTF
-,-,TRBJ1-1,TRBV29-1,TGCAGCGTTGTAAGGAACACTGAAGCTTTCTTT,CSVVRNTEAFF
-,-,TRBJ1-2,TRBV30,TGTGCCAGAAACACCGTTGGAAACTATGGCTACACCTTC,CARNTVGNYGYTF
-,-,TRBJ1-5,TRBV21-1,TGTGCCAGCAGCAAAGACGAGGACAGAGCTTTCAATCAGCCCCAGCATTTT,CASSKDEDRAFNQPQHF
-,-,TRBJ2-3,TRBV7-3,TGTGCCAGCAGCTTATACGCAGGGGCCAGCACAGATACGCAGTATTTT,CASSLYAGASTDTQYF
few,-,TRBJ1-1,TRBV10-1,TGCGCCAGCACCAGGACACTTAACACTGAAGCTTTCTTT,CASTRTLNTEAFF
-,TRBD2,TRBJ2-1,TRBV7-6,TGTGCCAGCAGCTTGGCGCCCGGACTAGCGGGAGTTGGGGACGTGAATGAGCAGTTCTTC,CASSLAPGLAGVGDVNEQFF
-,-,TRBJ2-1,TRBV11-3,TGTGCCAGCAGCATTAGGGGTCATGAGCAGTTCTTC,CASSIRGHEQFF
-,-,TRBJ2-2,TRBV7-2,TGTGCCAGCAGCTTACATGGAGAGGGATCGAACACCGGGGAGCTGTTTTTT,CASSLHGEGSNTGELFF
once,TRBD2,TRBJ2-5,TRBV7-2,TGTGCCAGCGGCTCCAGAGGTGCGGGGGAGACCCGGTACTTC,CASGSRGAGETRYF
-,TRBD1,TRBJ1-2,TRBV28,TGTGCCAGCAGGACAGGGTTATTGGACTACACCTTC,CASRTGLLDYTF
-,-,TRBJ2-2,TRBV11-2,TGTGCCAGCAGGACAGACCACACCGGGGAGCTGTTTTTT,CASRTDHTGELFF
few,-,TRBJ2-2,TRBV5-4,TGTGCCAGCAGGATGGGACACACCAACACCGGGGAGCTGTTTTTT,CASRMGHTNTGELFF
-,-,TRBJ1-2,TRBV9,TGTGCCAGCAGCCCCCAAGGCGCGGGTGGCTACACCTTC,CASSPQGAGGYTF
once,-,TRBJ1-2,TRBV7-1,TGTGCCAGCAGCGGACAGATGAACTATGGCTACACCTTC,CASSGQMNYGYTF
-,TRBD2,TRBJ2-5,TRBV27,TGTGCCAGCAGTCTGGGGACTAGCGGGAGAGGAGAGCAGTACTTC,CASSLGTSGRGEQYF
-,-,TRBJ1-5,TRBV19,TGTGCCAGTAGTATGAATAGCCTTCAGAGCAATCAGCCCCAGCATTTT,CASSMNSLQSNQPQHF